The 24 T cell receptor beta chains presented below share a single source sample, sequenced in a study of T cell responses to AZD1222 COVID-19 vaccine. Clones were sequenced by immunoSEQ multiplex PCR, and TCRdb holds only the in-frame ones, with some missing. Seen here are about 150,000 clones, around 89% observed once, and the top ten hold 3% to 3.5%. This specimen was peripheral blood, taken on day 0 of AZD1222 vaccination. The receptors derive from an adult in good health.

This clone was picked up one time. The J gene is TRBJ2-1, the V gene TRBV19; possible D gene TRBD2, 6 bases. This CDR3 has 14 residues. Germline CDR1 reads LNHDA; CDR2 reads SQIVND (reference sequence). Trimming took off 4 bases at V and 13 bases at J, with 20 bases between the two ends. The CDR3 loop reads CASSSGTDHNGQFF. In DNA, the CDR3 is TGTGCCAGTAGTAGCGGGACCGACCACAATGGACAGTTCTTC. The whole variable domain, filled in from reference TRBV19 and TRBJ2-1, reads DGGITQSPKYLFRKEGQNVTLSCEQNLNHDAMYWYRQDPGQGLRLIYYSQIVNDFQKGDIAEGYSVSREKKESFPLTVTSAQKNPTAFYLCASSSGTDHNGQFFGPGTRLTVL.

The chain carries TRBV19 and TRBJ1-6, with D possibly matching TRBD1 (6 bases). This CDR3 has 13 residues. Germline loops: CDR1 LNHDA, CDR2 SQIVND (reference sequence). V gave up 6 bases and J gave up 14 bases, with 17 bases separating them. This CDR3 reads CASRNRDLGTLHF. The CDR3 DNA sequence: TGTGCCAGTAGGAACAGGGATCTCGGGACCCTCCACTTT.

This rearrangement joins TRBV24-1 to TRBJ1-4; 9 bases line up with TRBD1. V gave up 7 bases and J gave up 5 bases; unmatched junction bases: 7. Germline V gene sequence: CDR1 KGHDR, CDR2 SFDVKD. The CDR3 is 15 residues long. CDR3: CATSVSGTGNEKLFF. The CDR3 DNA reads TGTGCCACCAGCGTTTCCGGGACAGGGAATGAAAAACTGTTTTTT.

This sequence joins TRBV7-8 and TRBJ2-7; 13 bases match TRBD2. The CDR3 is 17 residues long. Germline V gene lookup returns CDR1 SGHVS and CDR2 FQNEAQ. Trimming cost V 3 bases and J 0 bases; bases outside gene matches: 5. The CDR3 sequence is CASSLTSGGLSSYEQYF. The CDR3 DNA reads TGTGCCAGCAGCTTGACTAGCGGGGGGTTAAGCTCCTACGAGCAGTACTTC. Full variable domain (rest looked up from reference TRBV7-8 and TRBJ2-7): GAGVSQSPRYKVAKRGQDVALRCDPISGHVSLFWYQQALGQGPEFLTYFQNEAQLDKSGLPSDRFFAERPEGSVSTLKIQRTQQEDSAVYLCASSLTSGGLSSYEQYFGPGTRLTVT.

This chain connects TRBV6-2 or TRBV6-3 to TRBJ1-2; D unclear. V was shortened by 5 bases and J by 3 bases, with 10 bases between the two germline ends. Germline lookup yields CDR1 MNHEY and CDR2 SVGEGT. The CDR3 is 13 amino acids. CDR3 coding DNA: TGTGCCAGCAGTGACCCCAACGACTATGGCTACACCTTC. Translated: CASSDPNDYGYTF.

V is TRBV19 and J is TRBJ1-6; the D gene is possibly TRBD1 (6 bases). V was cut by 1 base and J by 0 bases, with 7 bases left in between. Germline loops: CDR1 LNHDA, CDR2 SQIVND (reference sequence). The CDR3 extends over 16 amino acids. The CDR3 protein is CASSIGDNSYNSPLHF. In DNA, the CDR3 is TGTGCCAGTAGTATAGGGGACAACTCCTATAATTCACCCCTCCACTTT.

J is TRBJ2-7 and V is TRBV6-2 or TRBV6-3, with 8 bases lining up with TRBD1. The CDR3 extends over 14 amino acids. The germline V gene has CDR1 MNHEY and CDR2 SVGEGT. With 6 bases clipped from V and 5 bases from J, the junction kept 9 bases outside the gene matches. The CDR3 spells CASSLPGQGNEQYF. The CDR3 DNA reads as TGTGCCAGCAGCCTCCCTGGACAGGGTAACGAGCAGTACTTC.

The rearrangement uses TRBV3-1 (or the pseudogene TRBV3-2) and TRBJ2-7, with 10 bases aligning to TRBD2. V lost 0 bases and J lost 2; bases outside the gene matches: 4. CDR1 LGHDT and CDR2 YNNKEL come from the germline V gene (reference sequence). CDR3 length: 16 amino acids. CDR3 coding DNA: TGTGCCAGCAGCCAAGAACGGCTAGCGGGGGCCTACGAGCAGTACTTC. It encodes CASSQERLAGAYEQYF.

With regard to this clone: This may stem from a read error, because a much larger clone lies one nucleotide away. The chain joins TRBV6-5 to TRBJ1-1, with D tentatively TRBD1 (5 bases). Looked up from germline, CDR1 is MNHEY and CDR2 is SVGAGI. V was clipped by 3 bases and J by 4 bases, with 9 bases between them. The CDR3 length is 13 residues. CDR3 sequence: CASSYGGSTEAFF. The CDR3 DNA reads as TGTGCCAGCAGTTATGGGGGGTCCACTGAAGCTTTCTTT.

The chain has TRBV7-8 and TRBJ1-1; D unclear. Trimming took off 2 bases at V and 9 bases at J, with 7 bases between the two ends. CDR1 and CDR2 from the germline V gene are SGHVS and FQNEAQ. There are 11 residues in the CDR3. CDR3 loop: CASSLTGQAFF. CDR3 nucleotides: TGTGCCAGCAGCTTAACCGGGCAAGCTTTCTTT.

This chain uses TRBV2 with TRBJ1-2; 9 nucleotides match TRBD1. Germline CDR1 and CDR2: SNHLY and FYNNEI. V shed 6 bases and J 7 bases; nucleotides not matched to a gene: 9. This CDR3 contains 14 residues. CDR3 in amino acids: CASRNPTGGSGYTF. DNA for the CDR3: TGTGCCAGCAGAAACCCCACAGGGGGCAGTGGCTACACCTTC.

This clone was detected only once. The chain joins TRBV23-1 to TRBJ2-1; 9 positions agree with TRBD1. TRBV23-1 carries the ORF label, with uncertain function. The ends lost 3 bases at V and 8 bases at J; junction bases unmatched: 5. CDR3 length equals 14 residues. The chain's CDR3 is CASSHRDRVHEQFF. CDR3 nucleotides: TGCGCCAGCAGTCACCGGGACAGGGTTCATGAGCAGTTCTTC.

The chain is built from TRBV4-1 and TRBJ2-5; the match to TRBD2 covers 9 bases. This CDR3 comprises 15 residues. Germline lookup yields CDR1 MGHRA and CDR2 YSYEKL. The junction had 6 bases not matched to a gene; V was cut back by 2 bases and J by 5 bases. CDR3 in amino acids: CASSQPGLAPETQYF. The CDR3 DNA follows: TGCGCCAGCAGCCAACCGGGACTAGCCCCGGAGACCCAGTACTTC.

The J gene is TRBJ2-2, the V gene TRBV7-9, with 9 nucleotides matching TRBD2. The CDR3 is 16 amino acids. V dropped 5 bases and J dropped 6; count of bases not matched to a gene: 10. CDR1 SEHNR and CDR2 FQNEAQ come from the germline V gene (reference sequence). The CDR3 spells CASSAAGTSSAGELFF. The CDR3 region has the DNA TGTGCCAGCAGCGCTGCCGGGACTAGCTCCGCCGGGGAGCTGTTTTTT. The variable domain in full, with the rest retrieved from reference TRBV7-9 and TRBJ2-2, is DTGVSQNPRHKITKRGQNVTFRCDPISEHNRLYWYRQTLGQGPEFLTYFQNEAQLEKSRLLSDRFSAERPKGSFSTLEIQRTEQGDSAMYLCASSAAGTSSAGELFFGEGSRLTVL.

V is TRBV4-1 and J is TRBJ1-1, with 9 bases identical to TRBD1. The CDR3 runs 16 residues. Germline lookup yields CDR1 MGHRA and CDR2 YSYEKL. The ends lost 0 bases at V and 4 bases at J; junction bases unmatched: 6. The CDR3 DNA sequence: TGCGCCAGCAGCCAAGATCGGACAGGGGTGAGCACTGAAGCTTTCTTT. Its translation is CASSQDRTGVSTEAFF.

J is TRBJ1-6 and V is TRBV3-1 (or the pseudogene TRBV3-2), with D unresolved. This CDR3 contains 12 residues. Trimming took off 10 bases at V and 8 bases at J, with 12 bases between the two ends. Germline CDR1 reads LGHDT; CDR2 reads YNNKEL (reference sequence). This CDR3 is CATEGRDSPLHF. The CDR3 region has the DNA TGTGCCACGGAAGGGAGGGATTCACCCCTCCACTTT.

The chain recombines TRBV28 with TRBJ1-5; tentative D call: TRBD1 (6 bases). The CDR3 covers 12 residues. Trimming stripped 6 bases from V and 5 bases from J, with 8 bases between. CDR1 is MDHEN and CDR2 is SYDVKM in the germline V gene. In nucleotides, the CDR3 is TGTGCCAGCAGAACAGGGTATCAGCCCCAGCATTTT. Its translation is CASRTGYQPQHF. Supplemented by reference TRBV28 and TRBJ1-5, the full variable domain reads DVKVTQSSRYLVKRTGEKVFLECVQDMDHENMFWYRQDPGLGLRLIYFSYDVKMKEKGDIPEGYSVSREKKERFSLILESASTNQTSMYLCASRTGYQPQHFGDGTRLSIL.

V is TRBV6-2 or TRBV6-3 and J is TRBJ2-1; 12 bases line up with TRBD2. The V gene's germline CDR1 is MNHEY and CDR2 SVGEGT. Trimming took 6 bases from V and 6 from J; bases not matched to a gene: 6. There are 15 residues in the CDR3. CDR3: CASSLAGLAGNEQFF. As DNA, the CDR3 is TGTGCCAGCAGCCTCGCGGGACTAGCGGGCAATGAGCAGTTCTTC.

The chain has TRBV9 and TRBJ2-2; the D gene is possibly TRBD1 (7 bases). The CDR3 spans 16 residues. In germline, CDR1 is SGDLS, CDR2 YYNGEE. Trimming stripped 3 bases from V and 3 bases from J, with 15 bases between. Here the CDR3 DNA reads TGTGCCAGCAGCGCAGGAGGGGGCAGCGACACCGGGGAGCTGTTTTTT. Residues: CASSAGGGSDTGELFF.

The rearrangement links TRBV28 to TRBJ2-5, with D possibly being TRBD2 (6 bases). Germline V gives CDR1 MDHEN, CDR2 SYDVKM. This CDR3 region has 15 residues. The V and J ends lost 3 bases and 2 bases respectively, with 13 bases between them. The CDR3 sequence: CASSFGGALQETQYF. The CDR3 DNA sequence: TGTGCCAGCAGTTTCGGCGGGGCACTTCAAGAGACCCAGTACTTC.

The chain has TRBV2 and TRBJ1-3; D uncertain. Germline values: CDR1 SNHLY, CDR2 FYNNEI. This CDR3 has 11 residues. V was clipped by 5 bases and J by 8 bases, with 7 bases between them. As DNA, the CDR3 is TGTGCCAGCAGTATCAGTCACACCATATATTTT. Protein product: CASSISHTIYF.

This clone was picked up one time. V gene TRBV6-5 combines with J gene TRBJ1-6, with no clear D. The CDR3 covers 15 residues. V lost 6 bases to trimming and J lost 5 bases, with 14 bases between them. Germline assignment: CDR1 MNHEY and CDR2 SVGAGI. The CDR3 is CASRDYLPNNSPLHF. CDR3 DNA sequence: TGTGCCAGCAGGGATTATCTTCCGAATAATTCACCCCTCCACTTT.

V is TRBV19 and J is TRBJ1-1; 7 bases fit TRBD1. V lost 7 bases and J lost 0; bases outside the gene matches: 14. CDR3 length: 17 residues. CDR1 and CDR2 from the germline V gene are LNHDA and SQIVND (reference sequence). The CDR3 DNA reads TGTGCCAGTACCCCAGGATTCGACAGGGCCGTGAACACTGAAGCTTTCTTT. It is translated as CASTPGFDRAVNTEAFF.

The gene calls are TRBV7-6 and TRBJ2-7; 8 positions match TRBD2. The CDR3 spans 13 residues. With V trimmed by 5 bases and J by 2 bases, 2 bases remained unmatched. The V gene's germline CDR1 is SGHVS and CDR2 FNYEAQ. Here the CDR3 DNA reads TGTGCCAGCAGCCCCGGGGGGGCCTACGAGCAGTACTTC. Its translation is CASSPGGAYEQYF.